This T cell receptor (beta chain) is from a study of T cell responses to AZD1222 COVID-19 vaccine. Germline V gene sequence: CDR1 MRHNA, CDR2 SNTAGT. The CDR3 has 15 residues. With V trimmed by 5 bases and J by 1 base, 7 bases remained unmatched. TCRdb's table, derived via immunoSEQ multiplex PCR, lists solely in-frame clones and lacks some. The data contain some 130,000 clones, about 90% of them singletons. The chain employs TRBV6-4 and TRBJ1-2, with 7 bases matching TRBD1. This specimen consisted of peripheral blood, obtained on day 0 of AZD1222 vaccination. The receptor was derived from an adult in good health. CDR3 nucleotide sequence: TGTGCCAGCAGTACCCCCGGGACAGTTAACTATGGCTACACCTTC. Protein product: CASSTPGTVNYGYTF.